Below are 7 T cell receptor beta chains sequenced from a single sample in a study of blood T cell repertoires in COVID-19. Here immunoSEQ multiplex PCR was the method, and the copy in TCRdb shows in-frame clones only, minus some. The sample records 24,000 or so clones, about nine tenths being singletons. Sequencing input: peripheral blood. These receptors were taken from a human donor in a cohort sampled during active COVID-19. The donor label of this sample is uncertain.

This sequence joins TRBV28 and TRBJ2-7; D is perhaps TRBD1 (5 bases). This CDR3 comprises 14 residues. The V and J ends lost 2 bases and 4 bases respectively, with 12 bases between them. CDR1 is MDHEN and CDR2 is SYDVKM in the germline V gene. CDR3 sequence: CASSLRQGRYEQYF. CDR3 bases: TGTGCCAGCAGTTTACGGCAGGGCCGATACGAGCAGTACTTC.

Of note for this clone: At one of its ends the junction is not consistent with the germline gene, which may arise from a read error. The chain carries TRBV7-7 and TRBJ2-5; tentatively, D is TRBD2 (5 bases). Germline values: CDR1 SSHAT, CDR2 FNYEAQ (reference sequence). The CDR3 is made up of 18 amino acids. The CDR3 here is CASSLEGVAGVVKETQYF. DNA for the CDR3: TGTGCTAGCAGCTTAGAGGGAGTAGCAGGCGTTGTGAAAGAGACCCAGTACTTC.

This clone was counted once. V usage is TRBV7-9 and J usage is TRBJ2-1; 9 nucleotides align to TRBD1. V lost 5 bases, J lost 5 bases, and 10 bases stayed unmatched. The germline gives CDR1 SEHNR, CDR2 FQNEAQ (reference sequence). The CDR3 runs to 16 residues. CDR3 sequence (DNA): TGTGCCAGCAGCCCCCAGGGTGGGACAGGGAACAATGAGCAGTTCTTC. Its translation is CASSPQGGTGNNEQFF.

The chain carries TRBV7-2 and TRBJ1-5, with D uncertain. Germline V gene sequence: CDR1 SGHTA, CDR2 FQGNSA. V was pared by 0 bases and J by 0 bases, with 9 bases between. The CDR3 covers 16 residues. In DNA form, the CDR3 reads TGTGCCAGCAGCTTAGCGCCCGGGTTTAGCAATCAGCCCCAGCATTTT. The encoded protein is CASSLAPGFSNQPQHF.

This CDR3 is CASSYSGLNYGYTF. The CDR3 DNA reads as TGTGCCAGCAGTTACTCGGGACTAAACTATGGCTACACCTTC. This sequence joins TRBV6-2 or TRBV6-3 and TRBJ1-2, with TRBD1 as a possible D gene (5 bases). Germline loops: CDR1 MNHEY, CDR2 SVGEGT. This CDR3 spans 14 amino acids. Trimming shortened V by 0 bases and J by 2 bases, and 7 bases separated the two germline ends.

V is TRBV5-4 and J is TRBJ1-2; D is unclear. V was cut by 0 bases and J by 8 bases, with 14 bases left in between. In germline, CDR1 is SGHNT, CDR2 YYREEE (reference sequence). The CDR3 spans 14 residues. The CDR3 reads CASSLDSMVRGYTF. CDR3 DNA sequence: TGTGCCAGCAGCTTGGATTCTATGGTTCGCGGCTACACCTTC.

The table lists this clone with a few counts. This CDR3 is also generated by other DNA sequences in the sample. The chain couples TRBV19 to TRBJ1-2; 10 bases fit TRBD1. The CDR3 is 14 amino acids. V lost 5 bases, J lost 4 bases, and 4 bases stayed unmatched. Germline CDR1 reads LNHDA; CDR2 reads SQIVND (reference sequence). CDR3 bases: TGTGCCAGTAGTGACAGGGGGCAGGGCTATGGCTACACCTTC. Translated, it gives CASSDRGQGYGYTF.